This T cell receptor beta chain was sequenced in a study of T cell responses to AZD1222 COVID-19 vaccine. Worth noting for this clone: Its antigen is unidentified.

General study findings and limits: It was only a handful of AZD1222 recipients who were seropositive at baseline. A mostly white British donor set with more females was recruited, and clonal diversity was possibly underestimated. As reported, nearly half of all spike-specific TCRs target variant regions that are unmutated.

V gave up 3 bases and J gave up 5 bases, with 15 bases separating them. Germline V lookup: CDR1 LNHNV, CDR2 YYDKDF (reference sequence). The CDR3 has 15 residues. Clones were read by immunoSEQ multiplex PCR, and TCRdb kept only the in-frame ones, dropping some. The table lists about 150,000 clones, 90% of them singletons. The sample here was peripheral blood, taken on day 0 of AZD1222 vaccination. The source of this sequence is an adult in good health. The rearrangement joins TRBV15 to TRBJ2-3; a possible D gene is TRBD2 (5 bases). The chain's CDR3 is CATSSTRRQRDTQYF. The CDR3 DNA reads TGTGCCACCAGCAGTACGAGGAGGCAGCGAGATACGCAGTATTTT.